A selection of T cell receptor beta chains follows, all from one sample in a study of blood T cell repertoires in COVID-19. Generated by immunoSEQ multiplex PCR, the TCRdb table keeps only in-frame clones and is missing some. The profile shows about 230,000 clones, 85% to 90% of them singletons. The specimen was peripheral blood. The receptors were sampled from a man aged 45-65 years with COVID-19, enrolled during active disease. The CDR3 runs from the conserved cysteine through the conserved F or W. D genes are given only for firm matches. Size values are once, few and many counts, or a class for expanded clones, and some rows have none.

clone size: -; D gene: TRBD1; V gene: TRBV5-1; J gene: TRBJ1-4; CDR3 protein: CASSLEGRGTTNEKLFF; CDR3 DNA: TGCGCCAGCAGCTTGGAGGGCAGGGGGACAACTAATGAAAAACTGTTTTTT
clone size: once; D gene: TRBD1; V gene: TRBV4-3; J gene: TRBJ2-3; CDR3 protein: CASSQDGQGSTDTQYF; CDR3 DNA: TGCGCCAGCAGCCAAGATGGACAGGGCAGCACAGATACGCAGTATTTT
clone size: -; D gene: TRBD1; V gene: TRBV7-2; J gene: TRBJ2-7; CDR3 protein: CASSPRGVGQGAYEQYF; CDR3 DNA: TGTGCCAGCAGCCCAAGGGGGGTGGGACAGGGGGCCTACGAGCAGTACTTC
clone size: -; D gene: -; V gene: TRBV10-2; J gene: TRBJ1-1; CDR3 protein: CASSDWGMTEAFF; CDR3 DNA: TGCGCCAGCAGTGATTGGGGCATGACTGAAGCTTTCTTT
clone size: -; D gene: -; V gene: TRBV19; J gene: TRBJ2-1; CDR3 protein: CASKSSNHNEQFF; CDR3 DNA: TGTGCCAGTAAGTCCAGTAACCACAATGAGCAGTTCTTC
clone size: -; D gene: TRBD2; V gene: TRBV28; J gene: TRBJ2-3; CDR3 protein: CASSGTSGDFSTDTQYF; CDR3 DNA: TGTGCCAGCAGTGGGACTAGCGGGGATTTTAGCACAGATACGCAGTATTTT
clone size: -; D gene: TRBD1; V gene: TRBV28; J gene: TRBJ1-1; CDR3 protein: CASSSGQGFTEAFF; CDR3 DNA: TGTGCCAGCAGTTCGGGACAGGGGTTCACTGAAGCTTTCTTT
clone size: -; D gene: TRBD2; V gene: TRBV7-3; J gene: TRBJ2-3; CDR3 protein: CASRPGTSGDTQYF; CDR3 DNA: TGTGCCAGCAGACCCGGGACTAGCGGGGATACGCAGTATTTT
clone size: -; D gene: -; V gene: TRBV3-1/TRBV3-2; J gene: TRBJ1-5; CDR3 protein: CASSQDGSGNQPQHF; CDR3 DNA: TGTGCCAGCAGCCAAGATGGCAGCGGCAATCAGCCCCAGCATTTT
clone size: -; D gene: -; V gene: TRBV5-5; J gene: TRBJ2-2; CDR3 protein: CASSFQLGVGFPTAGELFF; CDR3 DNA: TGTGCCAGCAGCTTTCAATTAGGGGTCGGATTCCCAACAGCCGGGGAGCTGTTTTTT
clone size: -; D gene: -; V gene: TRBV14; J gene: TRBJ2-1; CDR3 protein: CASSQGPGSHNEQFF; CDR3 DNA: TGTGCCAGCAGCCAAGGGCCAGGGTCCCACAATGAGCAGTTCTTC
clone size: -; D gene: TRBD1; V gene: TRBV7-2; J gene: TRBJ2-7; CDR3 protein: CASSLRSGTGNIREQYF; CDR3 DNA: TGTGCCAGCAGCTTACGCTCCGGGACAGGGAACATAAGGGAGCAGTACTTC
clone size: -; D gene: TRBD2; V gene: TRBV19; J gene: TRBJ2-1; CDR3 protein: CATRPLAGGRSYNEQFF; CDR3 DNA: TGTGCCACCAGGCCCCTAGCGGGAGGTCGGTCCTACAATGAGCAGTTCTTC
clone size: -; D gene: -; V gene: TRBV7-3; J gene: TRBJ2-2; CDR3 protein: CASSPSRDPNTGELFF; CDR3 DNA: TGTGCCAGCAGCCCCTCCCGCGATCCCAACACCGGGGAGCTGTTTTTT
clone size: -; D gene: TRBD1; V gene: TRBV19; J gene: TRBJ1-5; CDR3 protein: CASRDRGDQPQHF; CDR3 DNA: TGTGCCAGTAGGGACAGGGGGGATCAGCCCCAGCATTTT
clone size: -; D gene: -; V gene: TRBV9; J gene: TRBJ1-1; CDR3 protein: CASSTKGVGGTEAFF; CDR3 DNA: TGTGCCAGCAGCACGAAGGGGGTTGGGGGCACTGAAGCTTTCTTT
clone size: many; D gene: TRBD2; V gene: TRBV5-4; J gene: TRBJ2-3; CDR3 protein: CASRTTSGGAIDTQYF; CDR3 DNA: TGTGCCAGCAGAACGACTAGCGGGGGGGCCATAGATACGCAGTATTTT
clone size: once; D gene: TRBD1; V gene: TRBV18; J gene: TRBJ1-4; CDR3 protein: CASSGPGQRNEKLFF; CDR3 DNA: TGTGCCAGCTCAGGCCCGGGACAGCGTAATGAAAAACTGTTTTTT
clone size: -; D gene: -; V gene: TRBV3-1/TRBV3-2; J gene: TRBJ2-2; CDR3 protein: CASSLGLTNTGELFF; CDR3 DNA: TGTGCCAGCAGCTTGGGACTGACGAACACCGGGGAGCTGTTTTTT
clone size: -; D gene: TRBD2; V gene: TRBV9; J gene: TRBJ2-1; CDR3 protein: CASSVGTSGGHYNEQFF; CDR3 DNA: TGTGCCAGCAGCGTAGGGACTAGCGGGGGGCACTACAATGAGCAGTTCTTC
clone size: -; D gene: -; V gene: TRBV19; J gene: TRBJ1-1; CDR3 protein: CASSPTGGGGTEAFF; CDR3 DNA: TGTGCCAGTAGTCCCACGGGCGGGGGAGGCACTGAAGCTTTCTTT
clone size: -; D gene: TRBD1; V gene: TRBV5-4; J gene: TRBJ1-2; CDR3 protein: CASSFNRGGLNGYTF; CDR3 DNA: TGTGCCAGCAGCTTCAACAGGGGTGGGTTGAATGGCTACACCTTC
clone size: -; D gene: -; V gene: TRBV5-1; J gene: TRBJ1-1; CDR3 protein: CASSLATANTEAFF; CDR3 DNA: TGCGCCAGCAGCTTGGCTACAGCGAACACTGAAGCTTTCTTT
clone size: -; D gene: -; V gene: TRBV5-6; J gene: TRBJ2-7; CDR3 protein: CASTVGQDTYEQYF; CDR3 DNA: TGTGCCAGCACCGTCGGCCAAGACACCTACGAGCAGTACTTC
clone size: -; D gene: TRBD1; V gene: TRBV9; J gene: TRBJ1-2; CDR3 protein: CASSERVDRDLGGYTF; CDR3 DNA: TGTGCCAGCAGCGAGCGGGTTGACAGGGACCTGGGGGGCTACACCTTC
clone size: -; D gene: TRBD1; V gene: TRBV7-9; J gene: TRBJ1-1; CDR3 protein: CASSGQGENTEAFF; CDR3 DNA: TGTGCCAGCAGCGGACAGGGTGAGAACACTGAAGCTTTCTTT
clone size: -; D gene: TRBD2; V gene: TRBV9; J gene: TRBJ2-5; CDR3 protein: CASSVATSGGLQETQYF; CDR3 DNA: TGTGCCAGCAGCGTAGCTACTAGCGGGGGGCTGCAAGAGACCCAGTACTTC
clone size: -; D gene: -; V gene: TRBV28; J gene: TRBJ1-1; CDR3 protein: CASSTGRGTEAFF; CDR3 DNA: TGTGCCAGCAGCACAGGGCGTGGGACTGAAGCTTTCTTT
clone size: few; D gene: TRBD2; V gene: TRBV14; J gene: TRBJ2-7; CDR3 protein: CASRRAGGPFEQYF; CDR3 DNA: TGTGCCAGCAGACGAGCGGGGGGGCCCTTCGAGCAGTACTTC
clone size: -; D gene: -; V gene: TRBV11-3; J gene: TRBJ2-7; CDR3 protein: CASSPTGGGSYEQYF; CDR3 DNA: TGTGCCAGCAGCCCAACGGGGGGCGGCTCCTACGAGCAGTACTTC
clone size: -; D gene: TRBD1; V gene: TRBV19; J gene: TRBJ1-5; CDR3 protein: CASSKTGDQPQHF; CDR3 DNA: TGTGCCAGTAGTAAGACAGGGGATCAGCCCCAGCATTTT
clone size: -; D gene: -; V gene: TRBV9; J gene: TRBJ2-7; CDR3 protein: CASSAAGITYEQYF; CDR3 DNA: TGTGCCAGCAGCGCGGCCGGGATAACCTACGAGCAGTACTTC
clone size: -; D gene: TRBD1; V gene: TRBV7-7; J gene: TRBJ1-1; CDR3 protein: CASTRRGQLNTEAFF; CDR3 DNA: TGTGCCAGCACCCGAAGGGGACAGTTGAACACTGAAGCTTTCTTT
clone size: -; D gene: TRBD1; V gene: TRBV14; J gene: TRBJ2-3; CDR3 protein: CASSQGPDRVTDTQYF; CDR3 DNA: TGTGCCAGCAGCCAAGGTCCGGACAGGGTAACAGATACGCAGTATTTT
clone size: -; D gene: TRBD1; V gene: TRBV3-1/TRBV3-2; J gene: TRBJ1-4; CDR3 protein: CASSLQGAGEKLFF; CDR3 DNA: TGTGCCAGCAGCCTACAGGGGGCAGGGGAAAAACTGTTTTTT
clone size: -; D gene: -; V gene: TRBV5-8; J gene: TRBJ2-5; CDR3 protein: CASSPQWETQYF; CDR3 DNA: TGTGCCAGCAGCCCCCAGTGGGAGACCCAGTACTTC
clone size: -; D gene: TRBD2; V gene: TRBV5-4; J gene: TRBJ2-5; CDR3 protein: CASSRVGSGGAGETQYF; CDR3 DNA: TGTGCCAGCAGCCGGGTTGGTAGCGGGGGCGCCGGAGAGACCCAGTACTTC
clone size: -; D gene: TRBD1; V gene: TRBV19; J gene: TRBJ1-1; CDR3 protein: CASSSQRQGRSTEAFF; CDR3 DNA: TGTGCCAGTAGTTCCCAGAGACAGGGGAGAAGCACTGAAGCTTTCTTT
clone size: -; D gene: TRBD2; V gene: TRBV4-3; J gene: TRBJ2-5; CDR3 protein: CASSRDSSGGAQTQYF; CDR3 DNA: TGCGCCAGCAGCCGAGACTCTAGCGGGGGGGCTCAGACCCAGTACTTC
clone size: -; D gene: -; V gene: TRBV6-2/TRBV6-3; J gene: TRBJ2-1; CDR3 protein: CASSRLGLPQFF; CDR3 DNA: TGTGCCAGCAGCCGACTAGGACTACCGCAGTTCTTC
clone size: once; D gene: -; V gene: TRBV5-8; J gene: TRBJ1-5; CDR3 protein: CASSSGTLSNQPQHF; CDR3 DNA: TGTGCCAGCAGCTCGGGAACGTTGTCGAATCAGCCCCAGCATTTT
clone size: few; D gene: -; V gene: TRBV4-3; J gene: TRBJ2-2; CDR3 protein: CASRPGLNTGELFF; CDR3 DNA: TGCGCCAGCAGACCAGGGCTAAACACCGGGGAGCTGTTTTTT
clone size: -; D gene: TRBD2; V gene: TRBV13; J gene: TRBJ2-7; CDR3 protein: CASSVRLAGDHEQYF; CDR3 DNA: TGTGCCAGCAGCGTCCGACTAGCGGGAGACCACGAGCAGTACTTC
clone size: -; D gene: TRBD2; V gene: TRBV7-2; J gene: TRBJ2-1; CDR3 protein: CASSSRLAGGSYNEQFF; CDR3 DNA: TGTGCCAGCAGCTCAAGACTAGCGGGCGGCTCATACAATGAGCAGTTCTTC